A selection of T cell receptor beta chains follows, all from one sample in a study of cytomegalovirus exposure and HLA in healthy donors. Produced via immunoSEQ multiplex PCR; TCRdb's table is partial and in-frame only. The sample shows about 170,000 clones, 85% to 90% of them seen only once. Sequencing was carried out using PBMCs. The receptors originated from a young man in good health and CMV-seropositive. The CDR3 runs from the conserved cysteine through the conserved F or W. The order of the fields is CDR3 length, clone size, D gene, V gene, J gene, CDR3 protein, CDR3 DNA. The D gene is left open where the match is weak. The listing skips clone size in some rows; elsewhere it reads once, few, many or a size class.

15	NA	TRBD1	TRBV7-3	TRBJ2-2	CASSLTGGNTGELFF	TGTGCCAGCAGCTTGACAGGGGGCAACACCGGGGAGCTGTTTTTT
15	NA	NA	TRBV6-6	TRBJ1-5	CASSSRGGSNQPQHF	TGTGCCAGCAGTTCCCGGGGTGGTAGCAATCAGCCCCAGCATTTT
16	NA	TRBD2	TRBV5-4	TRBJ2-3	CASSQLAGGLTDTQYF	TGTGCCAGCAGCCAACTAGCGGGAGGGCTCACAGATACGCAGTATTTT
19	NA	NA	TRBV6-1	TRBJ1-4	CASSEGGFWGRATNEKLFF	TGTGCCAGCAGTGAAGGGGGGTTTTGGGGGCGTGCAACTAATGAAAAACTGTTTTTT
16	NA	NA	TRBV9	TRBJ2-5	CASSVQGGYRGETQYF	TGTGCCAGCAGCGTCCAAGGGGGTTACCGGGGAGAGACCCAGTACTTC
14	NA	TRBD1	TRBV11-2	TRBJ2-7	CASSLEVRGHEQYF	TGTGCCAGCAGCTTAGAGGTCAGGGGGCACGAGCAGTACTTC
13	NA	NA	TRBV19	TRBJ2-5	CASSMGPLETQYF	TGTGCCAGTAGTATGGGGCCGCTAGAGACCCAGTACTTC
12	few	NA	TRBV5-6	TRBJ2-7	CASSLGELEQYF	TGTGCCAGCAGCTTGGGTGAGCTCGAGCAGTACTTC
15	NA	TRBD2	TRBV5-1	TRBJ2-1	CASSLNSGLAGEQFF	TGCGCCAGCAGCTTGAACTCGGGACTAGCTGGTGAGCAGTTCTTC
13	NA	NA	TRBV5-1	TRBJ2-3	CASGARSTDTQYF	TGCGCCAGCGGGGCTAGGTCCACAGATACGCAGTATTTT
13	NA	TRBD2	TRBV28	TRBJ2-7	CATYSGIGYEQYF	TGTGCCACCTACAGCGGGATAGGCTACGAGCAGTACTTC
14	NA	TRBD2	TRBV11-3	TRBJ2-3	CASRLAGGGDTQYF	TGTGCCAGCAGACTAGCGGGAGGGGGGGATACGCAGTATTTT
18	NA	NA	TRBV5-1	TRBJ1-2	CASSLLNLPGDFRYGYTF	TGCGCCAGCAGCTTACTAAATTTACCGGGGGATTTCCGCTATGGCTACACCTTC
16	NA	NA	TRBV9	TRBJ1-3	CASSVDSPISGNTIYF	TGTGCCAGCAGCGTAGATAGCCCCATCTCTGGAAACACCATATATTTT
14	NA	NA	TRBV2	TRBJ2-7	CASSELRGPYEQYF	TGTGCCAGCAGTGAGTTAAGGGGCCCCTACGAGCAGTACTTC
12	NA	NA	TRBV7-9	TRBJ2-1	CASSPYDSLQFF	TGTGCCAGCAGCCCATACGACAGTTTGCAGTTCTTC
13	NA	TRBD2	TRBV27	TRBJ2-7	CASSTGLAYEQYF	TGTGCCAGCAGTACGGGACTAGCCTACGAGCAGTACTTC
15	NA	TRBD1	TRBV27	TRBJ1-3	CASSFEGAPGNTIYF	TGTGCCAGCAGTTTTGAGGGGGCGCCTGGAAACACCATATATTTT
15	NA	NA	TRBV4-1	TRBJ2-7	CASSPFAGPSYEQYF	TGCGCCAGCAGCCCCTTCGCGGGACCCTCCTACGAGCAGTACTTC
12	few	NA	TRBV28	TRBJ1-2	CASRPGGGGYTF	TGTGCCAGTAGGCCCGGGGGTGGTGGCTACACCTTC
14	NA	NA	TRBV9	TRBJ2-5	CASSESGEQETQYF	TGTGCCAGCAGCGAGAGCGGAGAACAAGAGACCCAGTACTTC
13	NA	TRBD1	TRBV18	TRBJ2-1	CASSPKRQGEQFF	TGTGCCAGCTCCCCAAAAAGACAGGGAGAGCAGTTCTTC
13	NA	NA	TRBV6-5	TRBJ2-3	CASRQLGRDTQYF	TGTGCCAGCCGTCAACTAGGGCGAGATACGCAGTATTTT
15	NA	TRBD2	TRBV5-1	TRBJ2-5	CASSWGRGLEETQYF	TGCGCCAGCAGCTGGGGGAGGGGTCTCGAAGAGACCCAGTACTTC
14	NA	TRBD2	TRBV6-5	TRBJ2-7	CASSSSGRSYEQYF	TGTGCCAGCAGTTCTAGCGGGAGGTCCTACGAGCAGTACTTC
17	NA	TRBD2	TRBV25-1	TRBJ2-1	CASSEIAGLDSYNEQFF	TGTGCCAGCAGTGAGATCGCGGGACTAGACTCCTACAATGAGCAGTTCTTC
15	NA	TRBD1	TRBV18	TRBJ1-3	CASSRGTASGNTIYF	TGTGCCAGCTCACGGGGGACAGCCTCTGGAAACACCATATATTTT
14	NA	NA	TRBV25-1	TRBJ1-1	CASSAFTMNTEAFF	TGTGCCAGCAGTGCCTTTACAATGAACACTGAAGCTTTCTTT
16	NA	TRBD2	TRBV19	TRBJ2-3	CASSTRLAGGGDTQYF	TGTGCCAGTAGTACTCGACTAGCGGGAGGTGGAGATACGCAGTATTTT
14	NA	NA	TRBV11-3	TRBJ2-7	CASSLAEHSYEQYF	TGTGCCAGCAGCTTAGCGGAGCACTCCTACGAGCAGTACTTC
15	NA	TRBD2	TRBV5-1	TRBJ2-5	CASSLASGRGETQYF	TGCGCCAGCAGCTTGGCAAGCGGGAGGGGAGAGACCCAGTACTTC
13	NA	TRBD2	TRBV4-1	TRBJ2-1	CASGLADYNEQFF	TGCGCCAGCGGACTAGCGGACTACAATGAGCAGTTCTTC
16	NA	TRBD2	TRBV11-3	TRBJ2-2	CASSPSGTRRTGELFF	TGTGCCAGCAGCCCGAGCGGGACCAGACGCACCGGGGAGCTGTTTTTT
18	NA	TRBD2	TRBV19	TRBJ2-3	CASSPLGLAGEVSDTQYF	TGTGCCAGTAGTCCCCTTGGACTAGCGGGAGAGGTTTCAGATACGCAGTATTTT
17	NA	TRBD2	TRBV4-1	TRBJ2-2	CASSQELASGGPGELFF	TGCGCCAGCAGCCAAGAATTGGCTAGCGGGGGTCCCGGGGAGCTGTTTTTT
15	few	NA	TRBV6-5	TRBJ2-2	CASSKSGTLNGELFF	TGTGCCAGCAGCAAATCCGGGACTTTAAACGGGGAGCTGTTTTTT
14	NA	NA	TRBV4-1	TRBJ2-1	CASSQGGMESPRFF	TGCGCCAGCAGCCAAGGAGGGATGGAGTCCCCAAGGTTCTTC
14	NA	NA	TRBV6-1	TRBJ2-3	CAISKGSDTDTQYF	TGTGCCATCTCTAAGGGGTCAGACACAGATACGCAGTATTTT
15	once	NA	TRBV19	TRBJ2-1	CASSLRQGRGNEQFF	TGTGCCAGTAGCCTTCGACAGGGGAGGGGCAATGAGCAGTTCTTC
13	NA	TRBD1	TRBV10-3	TRBJ1-4	CATRGDGVEKLFF	TGTGCTACCAGGGGGGATGGAGTTGAAAAACTGTTTTTT
15	NA	NA	TRBV28	TRBJ2-4	CASSLYGIAKNIQYF	TGTGCCAGCAGTTTATACGGGATAGCCAAAAACATTCAGTACTTC
17	NA	NA	TRBV15	TRBJ1-5	CATSRDQFGASNQPQHF	TGTGCCACCAGCAGAGATCAATTCGGAGCCTCGAATCAGCCCCAGCATTTT
17	NA	NA	TRBV28	TRBJ1-3	CASSLGVRTHSGNTIYF	TGTGCCAGCAGTTTAGGCGTAAGGACTCACTCTGGAAACACCATATATTTT
14	NA	TRBD1	TRBV5-1	TRBJ2-1	CASSSGQGGNEQFF	TGCGCCAGCAGCTCAGGACAGGGAGGCAATGAGCAGTTCTTC
13	NA	NA	TRBV29-1	TRBJ2-5	CSSGQPASETQYF	TGCAGCAGTGGACAGCCGGCGTCAGAGACCCAGTACTTC
15	NA	TRBD1	TRBV7-9	TRBJ2-7	CASSLGDRVTPEQYF	TGTGCCAGCAGCTTAGGGGACAGGGTGACTCCCGAGCAGTACTTC
14	NA	TRBD1	TRBV19	TRBJ1-1	CASSHRGLWTEAFF	TGTGCCAGTAGTCACAGGGGGTTGTGGACTGAAGCTTTCTTT
14	NA	NA	TRBV15	TRBJ2-5	CATSSRDTGRSQYF	TGTGCCACCAGCAGTAGGGACACAGGAAGGTCCCAGTACTTC
15	NA	TRBD1	TRBV9	TRBJ2-5	CASSVSTGGLETQYF	TGTGCCAGCAGCGTTTCGACAGGGGGCCTGGAGACCCAGTACTTC
15	NA	TRBD1	TRBV5-6	TRBJ2-3	CASSDTGGSADTQYF	TGTGCCAGCAGCGATACAGGGGGTTCGGCAGATACGCAGTATTTT
17	NA	TRBD2	TRBV4-2	TRBJ2-4	CASSHPGLAETKNIQYF	TGTGCCAGCAGCCACCCCGGACTAGCGGAGACCAAAAACATTCAGTACTTC
15	NA	NA	TRBV30	TRBJ2-1	CAWSVPGRSYNEQFF	TGTGCCTGGAGTGTACCAGGGCGCTCCTACAATGAGCAGTTCTTC
14	NA	NA	TRBV28	TRBJ1-1	CASKRGESTTEAFF	TGTGCCAGCAAGCGGGGGGAATCGACCACTGAAGCTTTCTTT
14	NA	NA	TRBV6-1	TRBJ2-7	CASIGRSPTYEQYF	TGTGCCAGCATAGGGAGGTCTCCAACCTACGAGCAGTACTTC
14	NA	NA	TRBV30	TRBJ1-2	CAWSWAANNYGYTF	TGTGCCTGGAGTTGGGCAGCAAATAACTATGGCTACACCTTC
22	NA	NA	TRBV5-1	TRBJ2-2	CASSYASGRDRPGSGYTGELFF	TGCGCCAGCAGCTACGCCTCCGGACGAGACAGACCCGGGAGTGGTTACACCGGGGAGCTGTTTTTT
15	NA	TRBD1	TRBV7-2	TRBJ1-2	CASSLSVVRGDGYTF	TGTGCCAGCAGCTTATCGGTAGTCAGGGGGGATGGCTACACCTTC
16	NA	NA	TRBV4-1	TRBJ2-6	CASSRKQGSGANVLTF	TGCGCCAGCAGTCGAAAGCAGGGCTCTGGGGCCAACGTCCTGACTTTC
15	NA	TRBD1	TRBV6-5	TRBJ2-5	CASRDRGRGVRTQYF	TGTGCCAGCAGAGACAGGGGGCGCGGTGTCCGGACCCAGTACTTC